This TCR beta chain is drawn from a study of shared clonotypes between healthy human individuals. Whole-study findings and limits: The study found approximately 5% of naive CD4 clonotypes shared across a few donors. Sharing of clonotypes among donors was expected to vary with sequencing depth.

CDR1 is LNHDA, CDR2 SQIVND, per germline (reference sequence). The CDR3 length is 14 residues. V dropped 3 bases and J dropped 1 base, with 9 bases sitting between them. The naive CD8 subset, CD45RO-negative cells positively selected for CCR7, excluded terminally differentiated effector memory CD45RA+ cells. Here immunoSEQ multiplex PCR was the method, and the copy in TCRdb shows in-frame clones only, minus some. The table has just over 2,000,000 clones, roughly 94% seen once; the top ten hold approximately 1.2%. A note on this clone: The antigen remains undetermined. Other DNA sequences in the same sample also yield this CDR3.

The receptor was isolated from a man aged 18 to 30 in good health. This chain links TRBV19 with TRBJ2-5, with D tentatively TRBD1 or TRBD2 (5 bases each). The sequenced material came from naive CD8+ T cells sorted from blood. CDR3 sequence (DNA): TGTGCCAGTAGTATTTTGGGGACCCAAGAGACCCAGTACTTC. Encoded protein: CASSILGTQETQYF.